Reported below is one T cell receptor beta chain. Its antigen is unknown. The record originates from a study of T cell responses to AZD1222 COVID-19 vaccine. Study-wide results and limits: Compared with day 0, the breadth and depth of the Spike-specific TCR repertoire rose significantly after two doses of AZD1222. Regions 160-218 and 743-854 held dominance among vaccine-associated CD4 TCRs, which spanned spike.

This CDR3 has 15 residues. V gave up 2 bases and J gave up 4 bases; unmatched junction bases: 7. Germline CDR1 reads MNHNS; CDR2 reads SASEGT. Sequenced by immunoSEQ multiplex PCR; TCRdb stores in-frame clones only, minus some. The sample includes 130,000 to 150,000 clones, around 84% seen only once; the top ten take about 5.4%. The sample was peripheral blood, taken 28 days after the second AZD1222 dose. The V gene is TRBV6-1, the J gene TRBJ1-1, with 7 bases that match TRBD1. This TCR derives from an adult who received the AZD1222 COVID-19 vaccine. Here the CDR3 reads CASSERQGGGTEAFF. The CDR3 nucleotides read TGTGCCAGCAGTGAACGACAGGGCGGGGGCACTGAAGCTTTCTTT.